The entry that follows covers one T cell receptor (beta chain) sequence. The CDR3 consists of 16 residues. J was trimmed by 0 bases and V by 5 bases; bases with no gene match: 9. Germline CDR1 reads SGHDT; CDR2 reads YYEEEE. This sample was taken from a study of blood T cell repertoires in COVID-19. Across the study: COVID-19 samples collected from the United States, Italy and Spain covered acute and convalescent phases. T cells, B-cell-depleted T cells, or PBMCs provided the cDNA or gDNA that served as material.

Original processing notes: The authors estimated nucleated cell counts from reference gene primer amplification. Measured with immunoSEQ multiplex PCR; TCRdb has only the in-frame clones, and not every one. D and trimming come from the DNA, and the V and J calls and clone size come from that table. This repertoire shows about 270,000 clones, under 90% found once; its top ten account for over 2.5%. V usage is TRBV5-6 and J usage is TRBJ1-1, with 8 bases identical to TRBD1. This sequence was found in a woman in her fifties or sixties with active or convalescent COVID-19. The material sequenced was peripheral blood. This CDR3 reads CASSSTGVRMNTEAFF. The CDR3 nucleotides read TGTGCCAGCAGTTCGACAGGGGTTAGGATGAACACTGAAGCTTTCTTT.